This entry is about one TCR beta chain. Its antigen is still unknown. Attachment of unique molecular identifiers to individual cDNA molecules was performed. TCRdb reprocessed the 5' RACE reads via MiXCR and lists one record per CDR3 protein. The data show about 50,000 distinct CDR3 sequences, around a tenth seen once. CDR3 length: 15 amino acids. With V trimmed by 2 bases and J by 1 base, 2 bases remained unmatched. CDR1 is SGHDT, CDR2 YYEEEE, per germline. These data are taken from a study of early T cells in non-severe SARS-CoV-2 infection. Overall study: With bulk RNA from unsorted whole blood as input, sequencing yielded unpaired chains.

Study results and limitations: The matching step, a VDJdb search, favored anti-spike CD8 responses and missed private and CD4 specificities.

This chain uses TRBV5-6 with TRBJ2-2, with 7 bases that match TRBD1. This receptor was obtained from an adult who was a healthcare worker with PCR-confirmed SARS-CoV-2 infection or an uninfected control (not recorded which). The sequencing used whole blood, collected at baseline. The DNA for the CDR3 is TGTGCCAGCAGCTTAGGGGGCCGGAACACCGGGGAGCTGTTTTTT. It codes for CASSLGGRNTGELFF.